This T cell receptor beta chain was sequenced during a study of blood T cell repertoires in COVID-19. Study overall: Sample material is recorded as cDNA or gDNA derived from T cells, B-cell-depleted T cells, or PBMCs.

Produced via immunoSEQ multiplex PCR; TCRdb's table is partial and in-frame only. The table includes 55,000 to 80,000 clones, approximately 78% detected once. J lost 6 bases, V lost 3 bases, and 8 bases had no gene match. Germline-derived CDR1 and CDR2 are SGHTA and FQGNSA. The CDR3 has 15 residues. The sequence was obtained from a human donor in a cohort sampled during active COVID-19. The sequenced sample was peripheral blood. V and J are TRBV7-2 and TRBJ1-5; 7 bases line up with TRBD1. This CDR3 reads CASSFGDSALQPQHF. The CDR3 nucleotides read TGTGCCAGCAGCTTTGGGGACAGTGCCCTTCAGCCCCAGCATTTT. The complete variable domain, with remaining parts taken from reference TRBV7-2 and TRBJ1-5, reads GAGVSQSPSNKVTEKGKDVELRCDPISGHTALYWYRQSLGQGLEFLIYFQGNSAPDKSGLPSDRFSAERTGGSVSTLTIQRTQQEDSAVYLCASSFGDSALQPQHFGDGTRLSIL.